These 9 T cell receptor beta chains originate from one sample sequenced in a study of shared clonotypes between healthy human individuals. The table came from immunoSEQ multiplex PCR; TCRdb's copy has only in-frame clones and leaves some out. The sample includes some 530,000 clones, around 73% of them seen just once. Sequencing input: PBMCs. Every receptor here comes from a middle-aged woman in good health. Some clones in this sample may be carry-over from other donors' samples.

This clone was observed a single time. The CDR3 nucleotides read TGTGCCAGCTCACCTATACAGGGGCGAAAGGAGACCCAGTACTTC. Translating it yields CASSPIQGRKETQYF. The chain has TRBV18 and TRBJ2-5, with 7 bases fitting TRBD1. This CDR3 comprises 15 residues. Losses at the gene ends were 3 bases for V and 5 bases for J; bases not matched to a gene: 9. CDR1 KGHSH and CDR2 LQKENI come from the germline V gene.

The CDR3 nucleotides are TGTGCCAGCAGCCTCCGCGGGGGTACCTACGAGCAGTACTTC. This encodes CASSLRGGTYEQYF. This chain connects TRBV9 to TRBJ2-7, with TRBD2 matching over 7 bases. The CDR3 consists of 14 residues. J gave up 2 bases and V 4 bases, and 6 bases lay outside the gene matches. Germline assignment: CDR1 SGDLS and CDR2 YYNGEE.

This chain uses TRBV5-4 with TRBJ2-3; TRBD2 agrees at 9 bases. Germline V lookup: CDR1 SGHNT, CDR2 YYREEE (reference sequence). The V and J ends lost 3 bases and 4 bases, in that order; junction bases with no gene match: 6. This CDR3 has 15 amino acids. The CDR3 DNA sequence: TGTGCCAGCAGCTCGCCTAGCGGGACGGCAGATACGCAGTATTTT. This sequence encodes CASSSPSGTADTQYF. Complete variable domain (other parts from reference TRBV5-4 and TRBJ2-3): ETGVTQSPTHLIKTRGQQVTLRCSSQSGHNTVSWYQQALGQGPQFIFQYYREEENGRGNFPPRFSGLQFPNYSSELNVNALELDDSALYLCASSSPSGTADTQYFGPGTRLTVL.

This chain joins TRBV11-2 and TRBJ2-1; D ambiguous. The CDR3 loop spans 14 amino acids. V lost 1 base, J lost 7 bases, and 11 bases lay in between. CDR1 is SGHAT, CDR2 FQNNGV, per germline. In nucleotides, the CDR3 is TGTGCCAGCAGCTTAGGACTGGGTCGGAATGAGCAGTTCTTC. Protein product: CASSLGLGRNEQFF.

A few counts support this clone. CDR3 amino acids: CASSLENLYNEQFF. The CDR3 coding sequence is TGCGCCAGCAGCTTAGAGAATCTCTACAATGAGCAGTTCTTC. The genes are TRBV5-1 and TRBJ2-1, with unresolved D. Trimming removed 2 bases from V and 3 bases from J, with 9 bases in between. The CDR3 totals 14 residues. Germline CDR1 reads SGHRS; CDR2 reads YFSETQ.

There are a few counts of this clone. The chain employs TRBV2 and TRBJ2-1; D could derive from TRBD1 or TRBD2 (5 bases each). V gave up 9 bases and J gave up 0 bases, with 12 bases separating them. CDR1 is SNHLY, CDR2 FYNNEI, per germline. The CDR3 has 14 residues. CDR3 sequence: CASTGTSSYNEQFF. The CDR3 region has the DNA TGTGCCAGTACCGGGACCTCCTCCTACAATGAGCAGTTCTTC.

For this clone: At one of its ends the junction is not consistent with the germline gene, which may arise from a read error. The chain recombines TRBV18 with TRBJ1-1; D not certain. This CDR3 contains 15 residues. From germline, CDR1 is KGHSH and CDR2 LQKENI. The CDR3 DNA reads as TGTGCCAGCTCACCACGGGGAAAGGTGAACACTGAAGCCTTCTTT. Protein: CASSPRGKVNTEAFF.

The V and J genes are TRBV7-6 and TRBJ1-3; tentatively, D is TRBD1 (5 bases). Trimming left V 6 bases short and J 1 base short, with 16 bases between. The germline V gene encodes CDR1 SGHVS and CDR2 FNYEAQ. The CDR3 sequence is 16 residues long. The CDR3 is CASRGPVAGSGNTIYF. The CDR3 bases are TGTGCCAGCAGGGGGCCCGTCGCGGGGTCTGGAAACACCATATATTTT.

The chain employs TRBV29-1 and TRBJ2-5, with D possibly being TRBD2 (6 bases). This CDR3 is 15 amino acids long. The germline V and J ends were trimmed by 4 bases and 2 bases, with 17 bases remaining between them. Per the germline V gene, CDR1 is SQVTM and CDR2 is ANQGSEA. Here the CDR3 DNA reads TGCAGCGTTGGTCGGGGTACGACTAGACAAGAGACCCAGTACTTC. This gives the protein CSVGRGTTRQETQYF.